This is a list of T cell receptor beta chains from one sample in a study of cytomegalovirus exposure and HLA in healthy donors. Generated by immunoSEQ multiplex PCR, the TCRdb table keeps only in-frame clones and is missing some. The sample holds fewer than 250,000 clones; about four fifths are singletons and the top ten take 10%. Sequenced: PBMCs. All receptors derive from a woman aged 50 to 60 in good health and CMV-seropositive. Each CDR3 is given with its conserved first and last residue. D genes are given only for firm matches. Expanded clones are given a class, and other clones once, few, many or no size at all.

V,D,size,J,CDR3,DNA
TRBV28,-,-,TRBJ1-1,CASGPNTEAFF,TGTGCCAGCGGCCCGAACACTGAAGCTTTCTTT
TRBV18,TRBD1,-,TRBJ2-4,CASSPMRGGKGLAKNIQYF,TGTGCCAGCTCACCCATGAGAGGGGGCAAAGGTCTGGCCAAAAACATTCAGTACTTC
TRBV7-2,-,-,TRBJ1-2,CASSLAQEGGYTF,TGTGCCAGCAGCTTAGCCCAGGAGGGAGGCTACACCTTC
TRBV5-4,TRBD2,-,TRBJ2-1,CASSPGLATYNEQFF,TGTGCCAGCAGCCCGGGACTAGCAACCTACAATGAGCAGTTCTTC
TRBV10-3,-,-,TRBJ2-7,CAIKGDYEQYF,TGTGCCATCAAAGGGGACTACGAGCAGTACTTC
TRBV27,-,-,TRBJ2-2,CASTHGGLGELFF,TGTGCCAGCACCCACGGAGGTCTCGGGGAGCTGTTTTTT
TRBV7-9,-,few,TRBJ1-1,CASSLVRGSGKMNTEAFF,TGTGCCAGCAGCTTAGTCCGGGGGTCGGGGAAGATGAACACTGAAGCTTTCTTT
TRBV5-5,TRBD1,-,TRBJ1-4,CASSHKGAREKLFF,TGTGCCAGCAGCCATAAGGGGGCGCGGGAAAAACTGTTTTTT
TRBV19,-,-,TRBJ2-7,CASSLQPGTYEQYF,TGTGCCAGTAGTCTGCAACCGGGAACCTACGAGCAGTACTTC
TRBV7-8,-,-,TRBJ2-2,CASSLAQRVGTGELFF,TGTGCCAGCAGCTTAGCGCAGCGGGTTGGAACCGGGGAGCTGTTTTTT
TRBV19,TRBD1,once,TRBJ1-5,CASSIWGQGANQPQHF,TGTGCCAGTAGTATTTGGGGACAGGGGGCAAATCAGCCCCAGCATTTT